Presented here are 27 T cell receptor beta chains from one specimen sequenced in a study of T cells after posttransplantation cyclophosphamide. Generated by immunoSEQ multiplex PCR, the TCRdb table keeps only in-frame clones and is missing some. Of fewer than 40,000 clones listed, around nine tenths are singletons. Specimen: PBMCs. The receptors come from a woman aged 35 to 49 with a blood cancer, CMV-positive, and with a related stem cell donor.

A note on this clone: The junction departs from germline at one end; a sequencing error may be responsible. The sample has other DNA sequences that encode this CDR3 too. The rearrangement links TRBV5-4 to TRBJ1-6; 7 bases map to TRBD1. CDR1 is SGHNT, CDR2 YYREEE, per germline (reference sequence). The CDR3 consists of 15 residues. The CDR3 DNA reads as TGTGCCAGCAGCTTGCTAAGGGACAGTAATTCCCCCCTCCACTTT. Translating gives CASSLLRDSNSPLHF.

The chain combines TRBV6-4 with TRBJ2-7, with 7 bases aligning to TRBD1. V shed 2 bases, J shed 2 bases, and the junction held 12 bases outside the gene matches. CDR1 is MRHNA, CDR2 SNTAGT, per germline. CDR3 size: 17 residues. This chain's CDR3 is CASSDPRPGQTPYEQYF. The DNA of the CDR3 is TGTGCCAGCAGTGACCCTCGTCCGGGACAGACCCCCTACGAGCAGTACTTC.

The chain carries TRBV19 and TRBJ1-2, with D possibly being TRBD1 (6 bases). V was trimmed by 6 bases and J by 8 bases, leaving 16 bases between them. The CDR3 extends over 13 amino acids. Germline V gene lookup returns CDR1 LNHDA and CDR2 SQIVND (reference sequence). The CDR3 coding sequence is TGTGCCAGTAGATCGGCAGGGGAAGGCGGCTACACCTTC. Protein: CASRSAGEGGYTF.

This clone was detected once. The chain joins TRBV4-2 to TRBJ2-2; TRBD2 matches at 12 bases. The V gene end was trimmed by 4 bases and the J gene end by 1 base; junction bases not matched to a gene: 4. This CDR3 region has 17 residues. In germline, CDR1 is LGHNA, CDR2 YNFKEQ. CDR3 bases: TGTGCCAGCAGCCCTTGGACTAGCGGGGAGAACACCGGGGAGCTGTTTTTT. It specifies CASSPWTSGENTGELFF.

The chain couples TRBV7-9 to TRBJ2-7; the D gene is possibly TRBD2 (5 bases). The germline V gene has CDR1 SEHNR and CDR2 FQNEAQ (reference sequence). Deletions cut 3 bases from V and 4 bases from J, with 7 bases between. The CDR3 loop spans 12 amino acids. The CDR3 loop is CASSFWEYEQYF. The CDR3 coding sequence is TGTGCCAGCAGCTTCTGGGAGTACGAGCAGTACTTC.

As for this clone: The sample holds other DNA sequences that translate to the same CDR3. The chain carries TRBV7-2 and TRBJ2-3; 8 bases agree with TRBD2. This CDR3 has 17 amino acids. CDR1 and CDR2 (germline): SGHTA, FQGNSA. V shed 4 bases, J shed 4 bases, and the junction held 13 bases outside the gene matches. CDR3 loop: CASSSPRGGRGSDTQYF. CDR3 in DNA: TGTGCCAGCAGCTCTCCCCGGGGGGGCCGAGGGTCAGATACGCAGTATTTT.

The chain links TRBV9 to TRBJ1-2; D ambiguous. V lost 0 bases and J 2 bases, leaving 8 bases between the germline ends. CDR3 length: 14 amino acids. Germline-derived CDR1 and CDR2 are SGDLS and YYNGEE. CDR3 sequence: CASSVDSGNYGYTF. The CDR3 coding sequence is TGTGCCAGCAGCGTAGATTCCGGGAACTATGGCTACACCTTC. The full variable domain, with the rest looked up from reference TRBV9 and TRBJ1-2, is DSGVTQTPKHLITATGQRVTLRCSPRSGDLSVYWYQQSLDQGLQFLIQYYNGEERAKGNILERFSAQQFPDLHSELNLSSLELGDSALYFCASSVDSGNYGYTFGSGTRLTVV.

This chain links TRBV9 with TRBJ1-5, with TRBD1 identical over 7 bases. Trimming at V came to 4 bases and at J to 5 bases, leaving 12 bases not matched to a gene. The germline CDR1 and CDR2 sequences are SGDLS and YYNGEE. This CDR3 contains 16 residues. CDR3 sequence: CASSPRAGGLDQPQHF. CDR3 DNA: TGTGCCAGCAGCCCGAGGGCAGGGGGGTTAGATCAGCCCCAGCATTTT.

The chain carries TRBV11-1 and TRBJ2-2, with D unresolved. This CDR3 region has 12 residues. Germline lookup yields CDR1 SGHAT and CDR2 FQDESV (reference sequence). V lost 6 bases and J lost 5, with 7 bases in between. The CDR3 reads CASSLRTGELFF. The DNA of the CDR3 is TGTGCCAGCAGTCTTCGGACCGGGGAGCTGTTTTTT.

This chain uses TRBV7-8 with TRBJ2-7; 7 positions agree with TRBD2. There are 15 residues in the CDR3. CDR1 and CDR2 (germline): SGHVS, FQNEAQ. V lost 5 bases, J lost 3 bases, and 10 bases stayed unmatched. As DNA, the CDR3 is TGTGCCAGCAGCATTAGAGGTGGGGGGGGCTACGAGCAGTACTTC. Translation gives CASSIRGGGGYEQYF.

This clone was observed a few times. V gene TRBV15 combines with J gene TRBJ2-6, with unresolved D. This CDR3 has 16 amino acids. Germline V gene data show CDR1 as LNHNV and CDR2 as YYDKDF (reference sequence). Trimming took off 3 bases at V and 0 bases at J, with 9 bases between the two ends. In DNA form, the CDR3 reads TGTGCCACCAGCAGCTCTTTCGTCTCTGGGGCCAACGTCCTGACTTTC. Its protein is CATSSSFVSGANVLTF. Full variable domain (rest looked up from reference TRBV15 and TRBJ2-6): DAMVIQNPRYQVTQFGKPVTLSCSQTLNHNVMYWYQQKSSQAPKLLFHYYDKDFNNEADTPDNFQSRRPNTSFCFLDIRSPGLGDTAMYLCATSSSFVSGANVLTFGAGSRLTVL.

This chain connects TRBV4-2 to TRBJ2-4; weak D call: TRBD1 (5 bases). V lost 0 bases, J lost 6 bases, and 9 bases lay in between. Germline-derived CDR1 and CDR2 are LGHNA and YNFKEQ. This CDR3 comprises 14 residues. The CDR3 DNA reads as TGTGCCAGCAGCCAAGAGTCAGGGTTAAACATTCAGTACTTC. Translated, it gives CASSQESGLNIQYF.

V usage is TRBV19 and J usage is TRBJ1-1; 7 nucleotides line up with TRBD1. The CDR3 consists of 14 residues. With V trimmed by 9 bases and J by 0 bases, 7 bases remained unmatched. Per the germline V gene, CDR1 is LNHDA and CDR2 is SQIVND (reference sequence). This CDR3 reads CASNRGPMNTEAFF. Written as DNA, the CDR3 is TGTGCCAGCAACAGGGGTCCGATGAACACTGAAGCTTTCTTT.

This chain joins TRBV5-4 and TRBJ2-3; D not certain. CDR1 SGHNT and CDR2 YYREEE come from the germline V gene (reference sequence). This CDR3 contains 14 residues. V lost 5 bases to trimming and J lost 0 bases, with 10 bases between them. In DNA, the CDR3 is TGTGCCAGCAGGACGGGTACTAGCACAGATACGCAGTATTTT. This translates into CASRTGTSTDTQYF.

The chain links TRBV7-9 to TRBJ1-6, with 9 bases aligning to TRBD1. Per the germline V gene, CDR1 is SEHNR and CDR2 is FQNEAQ (reference sequence). Losses at the gene ends were 4 bases for V and 7 bases for J; bases not matched to a gene: 5. The CDR3 is 15 amino acids. CDR3 sequence: CASSSSGQGNSPLHF. The DNA of the CDR3 is TGTGCCAGCAGCTCCTCGGGACAGGGAAATTCACCCCTCCACTTT.

The chain has TRBV29-1 and TRBJ1-1, with D uncertain. Between the trimmed V and J ends, which lost 5 bases and 1 base, there was a span of 14 bases. The CDR3 runs 14 residues. Per the germline V gene, CDR1 is SQVTM and CDR2 is ANQGSEA. The CDR3 here is CSVRPSPGNTEAFF. CDR3 in DNA: TGCAGCGTTCGTCCCAGTCCGGGGAACACTGAAGCTTTCTTT.

The chain links TRBV28 to TRBJ2-1, with D perhaps matching TRBD1 (7 bases). Germline V gene lookup returns CDR1 MDHEN and CDR2 SYDVKM. V lost 2 bases to trimming and J lost 4 bases, with 9 bases between them. There are 14 residues in the CDR3. The CDR3 bases are TGTGCCAGCAGTTTACAGGGGGGTTACAATGAGCAGTTCTTC. It translates to CASSLQGGYNEQFF.

The rearrangement uses TRBV14 and TRBJ1-5; 8 bases are a match to TRBD1. Per the germline V gene, CDR1 is SGHDN and CDR2 is FVKESK. The CDR3 extends over 15 amino acids. V lost 3 bases and J lost 4; bases outside the gene matches: 5. CDR3 sequence (DNA): TGTGCCAGCAGCCAGGGCGGGACAGGTAATCAGCCCCAGCATTTT. This encodes CASSQGGTGNQPQHF.

The chain carries TRBV5-6 and TRBJ1-5; 9 nucleotides line up with TRBD1. The CDR3 length is 14 residues. From germline, CDR1 is SGHDT and CDR2 YYEEEE. V trimming: 2 bases; J trimming: 6 bases; junction bases outside the gene matches: 3. This CDR3 is CASSLQGASQPQHF. The CDR3 bases are TGTGCCAGCAGCTTACAGGGGGCGAGTCAGCCCCAGCATTTT.

As regards this clone: Mismatch with germline at one junction end may stem from a read error. The V and J genes are TRBV18 and TRBJ1-5, with a tentative D call TRBD1 (5 bases). CDR1 is KGHSH and CDR2 is LQKENI in the germline V gene. This CDR3 region has 20 residues. As DNA, the CDR3 is TGTGCCAGCTCGCCACAGACCCTATCGGAGGGGCAGGTAGGCAATCAGCCCCAGCATTTT. It is translated as CASSPQTLSEGQVGNQPQHF.

The J gene is TRBJ2-7, the V gene TRBV7-8, with 9 bases identical to TRBD1. In germline, CDR1 is SGHVS, CDR2 FQNEAQ. Trimming took 5 bases from V and 1 from J; bases not matched to a gene: 0. The CDR3 covers 13 residues. The chain's CDR3 is CASSGQGSYEQYF. CDR3 bases: TGTGCCAGCAGCGGACAGGGGTCCTACGAGCAGTACTTC. Drawing the rest from reference TRBV7-8 and TRBJ2-7, the complete variable domain is GAGVSQSPRYKVAKRGQDVALRCDPISGHVSLFWYQQALGQGPEFLTYFQNEAQLDKSGLPSDRFFAERPEGSVSTLKIQRTQQEDSAVYLCASSGQGSYEQYFGPGTRLTVT.

This clone was seen only once. The CDR3 DNA reads TGTGCCAGCAGCTTAGAGACTAGCGGGGGATCAGATACGCAGTATTTT. Its translation is CASSLETSGGSDTQYF. The chain carries TRBV7-6 and TRBJ2-3; 12 bases fit TRBD2. With 1 base clipped from V and 4 bases from J, the junction kept 3 bases outside the gene matches. The CDR3 consists of 16 residues. CDR1 is SGHVS and CDR2 is FNYEAQ in the germline V gene.

The chain has TRBV5-4 and TRBJ2-7, with 14 bases lining up with TRBD2. After removal of 1 base from V and 4 bases from J, the junction contained 4 bases not matched to a gene. The CDR3 totals 16 residues. Germline V gene lookup returns CDR1 SGHNT and CDR2 YYREEE (reference sequence). The CDR3 region is CASSLSGLAGGYEQYF. CDR3 DNA sequence: TGTGCCAGCAGCTTGTCCGGACTAGCGGGGGGTTACGAGCAGTACTTC.

To note about this clone: Other DNA sequences in this sample translate to the same CDR3. The chain employs TRBV4-2 and TRBJ1-1, with TRBD1 matching 9 bases. The CDR3 covers 16 residues. The V and J ends lost 0 bases and 5 bases, in that order; junction bases with no gene match: 7. The V gene's germline CDR1 is LGHNA and CDR2 YNFKEQ. The CDR3 spells CASSQELGQGGTEAFF. The CDR3 DNA follows: TGTGCCAGCAGCCAAGAATTGGGACAGGGCGGGACTGAAGCTTTCTTT.

J is TRBJ2-3 and V is TRBV10-3, with D possibly being TRBD1 (6 bases). Trimming took off 10 bases at V and 6 bases at J, with 23 bases between the two ends. This CDR3 is 15 amino acids long. Germline loops: CDR1 ENHRY, CDR2 SYGVKD. As DNA, the CDR3 is TGTGCCACCCATTCGCCTCAATGGGGGCGTGATACGCAGTATTTT. Its translation is CATHSPQWGRDTQYF.

The rearrangement links TRBV7-2 to TRBJ1-5, with 7 bases matching TRBD1. The germline V gene has CDR1 SGHTA and CDR2 FQGNSA. This CDR3 has 16 amino acids. V was clipped by 5 bases and J by 5 bases; unmatched bases: 12. CDR3 DNA sequence: TGTGCCAGCAGCCGAACCCACAGGGGTTGGGATCAGCCCCAGCATTTT. Protein sequence: CASSRTHRGWDQPQHF.

Only a few counts were recorded for this clone. The chain joins TRBV2 to TRBJ2-7, with D possibly being TRBD1 (5 bases). Per germline, CDR1 SNHLY and CDR2 FYNNEI. The CDR3 sequence is 12 residues long. V was trimmed by 6 bases and J by 3 bases, leaving 9 bases between them. This CDR3 reads CASSTQGYEQYF. CDR3 nucleotide sequence: TGTGCCAGCAGCACCCAGGGCTACGAGCAGTACTTC.